These 5 T cell receptor beta chains originate from one sample sequenced in a study of cytomegalovirus exposure and HLA in healthy donors. The PCR used 60 Vbeta and 13 Jbeta primers. Some clones are missing from TCRdb's copy, which holds only in-frame ones; the method was immunoSEQ multiplex PCR. The table lists 130,000 to 150,000 clones, roughly 75% of them singletons. The sequenced sample was PBMCs. The receptor set was obtained from a female donor in good health and CMV-seronegative.

This clone showed up just once. The rearrangement joins TRBV5-1 to TRBJ2-7; tentative D call: TRBD2 (6 bases). Germline CDR1 is SGHRS and CDR2 is YFSETQ. Trimming took off 4 bases at V and 7 bases at J, with 21 bases between the two ends. This CDR3 contains 15 residues. The CDR3: CASSLDQGGLGEQYF. CDR3 in DNA: TGCGCCAGCAGCCTGGACCAGGGAGGTTTGGGGGAGCAGTACTTC.

This chain links TRBV5-5 with TRBJ2-2; 12 nucleotides align to TRBD2. This CDR3 is 16 amino acids long. The germline gives CDR1 SGHKS, CDR2 YYEKEE (reference sequence). Trimming at V came to 3 bases and at J to 7 bases, leaving 7 bases not matched to a gene. The CDR3 region is CASSSRLAGALGELFF. In DNA, the CDR3 is TGTGCCAGCAGCTCCCGACTAGCGGGGGCTCTCGGGGAGCTGTTTTTT.

With regard to this clone: A junction end diverges from the germline sequence, so it may reflect a read error. The genes are TRBV29-1 and TRBJ2-2, with no clear D. The germline CDR1 and CDR2 sequences are SQVTM and ANQGSEA. The CDR3 runs 12 residues. CDR3 protein: CSVEENTRELFF. The CDR3 DNA sequence: TGCAGCGTTGAAGAGAACACCAGGGAGCTGTTTTTT.

The chain joins TRBV4-1 to TRBJ1-2; tentative D call: TRBD1 (6 bases). The CDR3 has 16 amino acids. V was pared by 1 base and J by 8 bases, with 20 bases between. Germline V gene sequence: CDR1 MGHRA, CDR2 YSYEKL. The DNA of the CDR3 is TGCGCCAGCAGCCAAGTTTTAAGGGGGAAGCTGGAGGGCTACACCTTC. Amino acids: CASSQVLRGKLEGYTF.

This rearrangement joins TRBV27 to TRBJ1-3, with a possible D match to TRBD1 (6 bases). The V and J ends lost 4 bases and 6 bases respectively, with 16 bases between them. Germline CDR1 is MNHEY and CDR2 is SMNVEV (reference sequence). CDR3 size: 15 residues. Written as DNA, the CDR3 is TGTGCCAGCAGTTCCCCAACAGGGCCGGCAAACACCATATATTTT. Its translation is CASSSPTGPANTIYF.